What follows are 14 T cell receptor beta chains derived from one specimen sequenced in a study of blood T cell repertoires in COVID-19. The repertoire was sequenced with immunoSEQ multiplex PCR; TCRdb's copy has only in-frame clones and lacks some. Altogether under 200,000 clones are present, roughly 70% being singletons, with the ten largest covering around 2.9%. The sequencing sample was made of peripheral blood. These TCRs come from an elderly woman with acute or convalescent COVID-19.

The chain is built from TRBV11-3 and TRBJ1-1; possible D gene TRBD1, 5 bases. Germline CDR1 and CDR2: SGHNT and YENEEA. Trimming shortened V by 6 bases and J by 5 bases, and 10 bases separated the two germline ends. The CDR3 covers 12 residues. In DNA form, the CDR3 reads TGTGCCAGCAGTCAGGGATTAACTGAAGCTTTCTTT. Protein sequence: CASSQGLTEAFF.

The rearrangement links TRBV28 to TRBJ2-3; TRBD1 matches 7 bases. V shed 6 bases, J shed 2 bases, and the junction held 8 bases outside the gene matches. CDR1 is MDHEN and CDR2 is SYDVKM in the germline V gene. The CDR3 sequence is 15 residues long. This chain's CDR3 is CASRTGQQDTDTQYF. The CDR3 DNA is TGTGCCAGCAGGACGGGACAGCAAGACACAGATACGCAGTATTTT. The complete variable domain, with remaining parts taken from reference TRBV28 and TRBJ2-3, reads DVKVTQSSRYLVKRTGEKVFLECVQDMDHENMFWYRQDPGLGLRLIYFSYDVKMKEKGDIPEGYSVSREKKERFSLILESASTNQTSMYLCASRTGQQDTDTQYFGPGTRLTVL.

The chain couples TRBV7-9 to TRBJ2-5; 13 bases line up with TRBD2. The junction had 9 bases not matched to a gene; V was cut back by 7 bases and J by 1 base. Germline V lookup: CDR1 SEHNR, CDR2 FQNEAQ (reference sequence). The CDR3 has 17 amino acids. For the CDR3, the DNA is TGTGCCAGCACCGAGGGACTAGCGGGATTGGCCCAAGAGACCCAGTACTTC. It codes for CASTEGLAGLAQETQYF.

This rearrangement joins TRBV24-1 to TRBJ2-1; 9 bases fit TRBD2. CDR3 size: 20 residues. Germline-derived CDR1 and CDR2 are KGHDR and SFDVKD. V lost 0 bases, J lost 2 bases, and 13 bases stayed unmatched. CDR3 in DNA: TGTGCCACCAGTGATTTGCCTTATGGGGCGGGAGGGTCCCCCTACAATGAGCAGTTCTTC. Encoded protein: CATSDLPYGAGGSPYNEQFF.

The V and J genes are TRBV7-8 and TRBJ2-3; TRBD2 agrees at 12 bases. The V gene's germline CDR1 is SGHVS and CDR2 FQNEAQ. The V and J ends lost 5 bases and 5 bases, in that order; junction bases with no gene match: 8. This CDR3 is 16 amino acids long. CDR3 sequence: CASSPSGRAEVDTQYF. The DNA of the CDR3 is TGTGCCAGCAGCCCTAGCGGGAGGGCAGAGGTAGATACGCAGTATTTT.

V is TRBV19 and J is TRBJ1-5, with TRBD1 identical over 8 bases. The CDR3 is 13 residues long. Germline V gene lookup returns CDR1 LNHDA and CDR2 SQIVND (reference sequence). V lost 7 bases to trimming and J lost 5 bases; unmatched junction nucleotides: 4. The DNA of the CDR3 is TGTGCCAGTAAGGGACAGGACTATCAGCCCCAGCATTTT. This gives the protein CASKGQDYQPQHF. Supplemented by reference TRBV19 and TRBJ1-5, the full variable domain reads DGGITQSPKYLFRKEGQNVTLSCEQNLNHDAMYWYRQDPGQGLRLIYYSQIVNDFQKGDIAEGYSVSREKKESFPLTVTSAQKNPTAFYLCASKGQDYQPQHFGDGTRLSIL.

This clone was seen only a few times. The gene calls are TRBV20-1 and TRBJ1-2; 7 bases map to TRBD1. Germline V gene data show CDR1 as DFQATT and CDR2 as SNEGSKA (reference sequence). The V segment lost 0 bases and the J segment 12 bases; nucleotides outside the gene matches: 4. The CDR3 totals 11 residues. CDR3 DNA sequence: TGCAGTGCTAGAGAACTAGACAGGGACACCTTC. The encoded protein is CSARELDRDTF.

This chain links TRBV12-3 or TRBV12-4 with TRBJ1-3; the D is unclear. This CDR3 contains 12 residues. Trimming left V 7 bases short and J 2 bases short, with 6 bases between. This CDR3 reads CASINTGNTIYF. The CDR3 region has the DNA TGTGCCAGCATTAACACTGGAAACACCATATATTTT.

This clone was seen only a few times. For the CDR3, the DNA is TGCATCGTAGGAATACAGGGGGTATTCGGCTACACCTTC. Its translation: CIVGIQGVFGYTF. The chain uses TRBV29-1 and TRBJ1-2, with 8 bases identical to TRBD1. The CDR3 is made up of 13 amino acids. The germline CDR1 and CDR2 sequences are SQVTM and ANQGSEA.

The V call is TRBV5-1, the J call TRBJ1-6; 7 nucleotides line up with TRBD1. Germline CDR1 SGHRS, CDR2 YFSETQ. J lost 8 bases, V lost 0 bases, and 8 bases had no gene match. This CDR3 spans 16 amino acids. The CDR3, as DNA: TGCGCCAGCAGCTTGGCTCGAGGGGGCGTATATTCACCCCTCCACTTT. This gives the protein CASSLARGGVYSPLHF.

This chain links TRBV30 with TRBJ1-6; perhaps TRBD1 as D (6 bases). Germline V CDR1 and CDR2: GTSNPN, SVGIG (reference sequence). Deletions cut 5 bases from V and 10 bases from J, with 15 bases between. This CDR3 has 13 amino acids. The DNA for the CDR3 is TGTGCCTGGGACTACAGGGAAGGATCACCCCTCCACTTT. It is translated as CAWDYREGSPLHF.

The V call is TRBV28, the J call TRBJ1-5, with D perhaps matching TRBD1 (6 bases). V dropped 2 bases and J dropped 4 bases, with 18 bases sitting between them. Germline V gene lookup returns CDR1 MDHEN and CDR2 SYDVKM. The CDR3 consists of 17 residues. The CDR3 loop is CASSLQGIRGRNQPQHF. CDR3 DNA: TGTGCCAGCAGTTTACAGGGGATTAGGGGACGAAATCAGCCCCAGCATTTT.

J is TRBJ1-3 and V is TRBV6-5; D is undetermined. Trimming took off 10 bases at V and 6 bases at J, with 10 bases between the two ends. Germline V lookup: CDR1 MNHEY, CDR2 SVGAGI. The CDR3 contains 11 residues. The DNA of the CDR3 is TGTGCCACCAAGCAACTAAACACCATATATTTT. It yields the protein CATKQLNTIYF.

In this sample, this clone turned up a few times. The chain couples TRBV5-6 to TRBJ1-4, with D possibly matching TRBD1 (5 bases). The V end was cut by 4 bases, the J end by 2 bases, with 15 bases between. The V gene's germline CDR1 is SGHDT and CDR2 YYEEEE. The CDR3 totals 16 residues. The CDR3 nucleotides are TGTGCCAGCAGCCTCCAGGGTTTGGGGACTAATGAAAAACTGTTTTTT. Translation gives CASSLQGLGTNEKLFF.